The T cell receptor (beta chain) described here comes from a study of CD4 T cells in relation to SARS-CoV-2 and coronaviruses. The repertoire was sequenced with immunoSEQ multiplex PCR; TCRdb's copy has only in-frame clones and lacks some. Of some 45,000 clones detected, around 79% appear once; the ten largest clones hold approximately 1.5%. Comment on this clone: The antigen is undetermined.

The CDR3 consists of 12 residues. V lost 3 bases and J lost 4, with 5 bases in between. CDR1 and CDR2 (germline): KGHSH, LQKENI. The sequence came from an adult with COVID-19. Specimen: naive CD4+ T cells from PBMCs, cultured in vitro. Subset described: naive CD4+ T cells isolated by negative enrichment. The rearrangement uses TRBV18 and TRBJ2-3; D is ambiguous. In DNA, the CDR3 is TGTGCCAGCTCACCCGCCGCAGATACGCAGTATTTT. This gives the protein CASSPAADTQYF. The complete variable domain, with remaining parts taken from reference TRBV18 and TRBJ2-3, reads NAGVMQNPRHLVRRRGQEARLRCSPMKGHSHVYWYRQLPEEGLKFMVYLQKENIIDESGMPKERFSAEFPKEGPSILRIQQVVRGDSAAYFCASSPAADTQYFGPGTRLTVL.